Below are 17 T cell receptor beta chains sequenced from a single sample in a study of T cells in Graves' hyperthyroidism and ophthalmopathy. RNA transcripts yielded amplified TCR beta CDR3 regions. Carried out on the TCR CDR3, a first-round RT-PCR used the HTBI primer set. MiXCR was run by TCRdb on the multiplex PCR reads, yielding one entry per CDR3 protein. Of hundreds of thousands of distinct CDR3 sequences listed, about 14% are singletons. Sequencing was done on a sample of blood. The receptors were gathered from a woman in her forties or fifties with Graves' ophthalmopathy.

This rearrangement joins TRBV20-1 to TRBJ2-1; 7 nucleotides match TRBD2. This CDR3 has 13 residues. The ends lost 6 bases at V and 6 bases at J; junction bases unmatched: 8. The germline gives CDR1 DFQATT, CDR2 SNEGSKA (reference sequence). CDR3 DNA: TGCAGTGCCCTCGGGGAGGGGCCCAATGAGCAGTTCTTC. Its translation is CSALGEGPNEQFF.

The V and J genes are TRBV6-2 or TRBV6-3 and TRBJ1-5, with D possibly being TRBD1 (5 bases). This CDR3 is 16 amino acids long. V lost 0 bases to trimming and J lost 6 bases, with 15 bases between them. Germline V lookup: CDR1 MNHEY, CDR2 SVGEGT. In DNA form, the CDR3 reads TGTGCCAGCAGTTACTCCGGGTTAGGGGCAGCTCAGCCCCAGCATTTT. Amino acids: CASSYSGLGAAQPQHF.

About this clonotype itself: An end of the junction differs from the germline gene, which may be a read error. V usage is TRBV9 and J usage is TRBJ2-7; D is undetermined. Germline CDR1 and CDR2: SGDLS and YYNGEE. The CDR3 covers 14 residues. The CDR3 loop reads CASSVDVGTYGQYF. Here the CDR3 DNA reads TGTGCCAGCAGCGTAGACGTAGGTACCTACGGGCAGTACTTC.

In the case of this clonotype: One base away lies a much larger clone, so this may be a sequencing read error. V usage is TRBV12-3 or TRBV12-4 and J usage is TRBJ2-1; D remains ambiguous. This CDR3 spans 12 amino acids. CDR3 coding DNA: TGTGCCAGCAGTCGCCTGCGGAATGAGCAGCTCTTC. Its protein product is CASSRLRNEQLF.

Ten or more counts support this clonotype. The rearrangement joins TRBV6-5 to TRBJ2-7; weak D call: TRBD2 (5 bases). The germline CDR1 and CDR2 sequences are MNHEY and SVGAGI. The CDR3 is 13 residues long. Trimming removed 4 bases from V and 3 bases from J, with 10 bases in between. CDR3 loop: CASSFLEGYEQYF. The DNA of the CDR3 is TGTGCCAGCAGTTTTCTCGAGGGCTACGAGCAGTACTTC.

This clonotype was found many times. The chain employs TRBV4-2 and TRBJ2-7, with a weak D call TRBD1 (6 bases). The CDR3 contains 16 residues. Between the trimmed V and J ends, which lost 1 base and 6 bases, there was a span of 19 bases. CDR1 LGHNA and CDR2 YNFKEQ come from the germline V gene. CDR3 sequence reads: CASSQAQGLGHAEQYF. CDR3 in DNA: TGTGCCAGCAGCCAAGCACAGGGTTTGGGGCACGCCGAGCAGTACTTC.

The sample holds a few counts of this clonotype. The chain joins TRBV20-1 to TRBJ2-7, with 9 bases matching TRBD2. After removal of 7 bases from V and 5 bases from J, the junction contained 15 bases not matched to a gene. CDR1 DFQATT and CDR2 SNEGSKA come from the germline V gene (reference sequence). The CDR3 contains 15 residues. This chain's CDR3 is CSVKHSGRVTHEQYF. The CDR3 bases are TGCAGTGTTAAGCATAGCGGGAGAGTTACCCACGAGCAGTACTTC.

This clonotype has ten or more counts. This chain joins TRBV5-8 and TRBJ2-7, with D unclear. Per the germline V gene, CDR1 is SGHTS and CDR2 is YDEGEE. The CDR3 covers 15 residues. The V gene lost 1 base and the J gene lost 4 bases, with 15 bases spanning the gap. The CDR3 loop is CASSLKSYGKYEQYF. As DNA, the CDR3 is TGTGCCAGCAGCTTGAAATCCTACGGCAAGTACGAGCAGTACTTC.

This clonotype was seen a handful of times. This sequence joins TRBV20-1 and TRBJ2-4; the match to TRBD2 covers 14 bases. With 4 bases clipped from V and 3 bases from J, the junction kept 14 bases outside the gene matches. The CDR3 spans 19 residues. Germline CDR1 is DFQATT and CDR2 is SNEGSKA (reference sequence). The CDR3 is CSATPGLAGDVGDKNIQYF. The CDR3 coding sequence is TGCAGTGCTACACCGGGACTAGCGGGAGATGTTGGTGACAAAAACATTCAGTACTTC.

J is TRBJ2-2 and V is TRBV7-9; 15 bases are shared with TRBD2. The CDR3 loop spans 18 amino acids. Germline loops: CDR1 SEHNR, CDR2 FQNEAQ (reference sequence). V dropped 7 bases and J dropped 5; count of bases not matched to a gene: 11. CDR3 DNA: TGTGCCAGCACCAAAGGACTAGCGGGAGGGCAAAAGACCGGGGAGCTGTTTTTT. Translation: CASTKGLAGGQKTGELFF. Drawing the rest from reference TRBV7-9 and TRBJ2-2, the complete variable domain is DTGVSQNPRHKITKRGQNVTFRCDPISEHNRLYWYRQTLGQGPEFLTYFQNEAQLEKSRLLSDRFSAERPKGSFSTLEIQRTEQGDSAMYLCASTKGLAGGQKTGELFFGEGSRLTVL.

This clonotype was counted at least ten times. This chain joins TRBV11-1 and TRBJ1-1; 10 bases are shared with TRBD1. Germline assignment: CDR1 SGHAT and CDR2 FQDESV (reference sequence). Germline trimming cut 4 bases from V and 4 bases from J; bases unmatched to any gene: 0. The CDR3 spans 13 residues. Written as DNA, the CDR3 is TGTGCCAGCAGCTGGACAGGGGGCACTGAAGCTTTCTTT. Translated, it gives CASSWTGGTEAFF.

This clonotype was observed at least ten times. The J gene is TRBJ2-1, the V gene TRBV11-3; 8 bases are shared with TRBD2. Germline trimming cut 3 bases from V and 6 bases from J; bases unmatched to any gene: 4. CDR1 is SGHNT, CDR2 YENEEA, per germline. This CDR3 comprises 14 residues. The CDR3 nucleotides read TGTGCCAGCAGCTTCCGGACTAGCAGCAATGAGCAGTTCTTC. Protein: CASSFRTSSNEQFF.

This clonotype was seen at least ten times. This sequence joins TRBV14 and TRBJ2-1, with D tentatively TRBD2 (6 bases). Between the trimmed V and J ends, which lost 2 bases and 7 bases, there was a span of 18 bases. This CDR3 is built from 16 residues. Germline values: CDR1 SGHDN, CDR2 FVKESK. CDR3 in DNA: TGTGCCAGCAGCCAACCGCATGTGACTAGTCTTAATGAGCAGTTCTTC. Translated: CASSQPHVTSLNEQFF.

This clonotype has at least ten counts. The chain has TRBV6-2 or TRBV6-3 and TRBJ2-6; D gene ambiguous. Trimming took 6 bases from V and 0 from J, leaving 6 bases between them. The CDR3 contains 14 residues. CDR1 and CDR2 from the germline V gene are MNHEY and SVGEGT. CDR3 loop: CASSEVSGANVLTF. In DNA, the CDR3 is TGTGCCAGCAGCGAGGTCTCTGGGGCCAACGTCCTGACTTTC.

There are many counts of this clonotype. This chain connects TRBV3-2 to TRBJ2-7; TRBD1 was called by the table and not checked on the DNA. TRBV3-2 is given as a pseudogene. This CDR3 contains 18 residues. The DNA of the CDR3 is TGTGCCAGCAGCCAAGTACCTCCCGGGAAGAAAAGCTCCTACGAGCAGTACTTC. It encodes CASSQVPPGKKSSYEQYF.

This clonotype occurred a few times. The rearrangement joins TRBV19 to TRBJ2-1, with 12 positions matching TRBD1. Germline V CDR1 and CDR2: LNHDA, SQIVND (reference sequence). The ends lost 3 bases at V and 5 bases at J; junction bases unmatched: 2. The CDR3 consists of 15 residues. CDR3 amino acids: CASSIGTGGNNEQFF. As DNA, the CDR3 is TGTGCCAGTAGTATCGGGACAGGGGGCAACAATGAGCAGTTCTTC.

This clonotype occurred many times. The V and J genes are TRBV5-6 and TRBJ2-1; weak D call: TRBD2 (6 bases). Germline V lookup: CDR1 SGHDT, CDR2 YYEEEE. There are 12 residues in the CDR3. Deletions cut 3 bases from V and 7 bases from J, with 8 bases between. CDR3 residues: CASSWTMNEQFF. Here the CDR3 DNA reads TGTGCCAGCAGCTGGACTATGAATGAGCAGTTCTTC.